Presented here are 26 T cell receptor beta chains from one specimen sequenced in a study of blood T cell repertoires in COVID-19 (dated by TCRdb to about 2020). The library was made by the immunoSEQ multiplex PCR assay. Sourced from immuneACCESS, this table was stored by TCRdb with only in-frame sequences that have V and J called. A share of the clones is absent; for the studies checked, an unresolved V gene accounts for under half, and the remainder has no known explanation. This sample has about 240,000 clones in its table, and about 79% of those were observed once. The ten largest clones add up to approximately 9.4% of the sample. Sequenced material: peripheral blood. Receptors originate from a woman older than 75 with acute or convalescent COVID-19.

The chain links TRBV25-1 to TRBJ2-7; D may be TRBD2 (6 bases). Germline CDR1 MGHDK, CDR2 SYGVNS. The CDR3 contains 15 residues. The V end was cut by 4 bases, the J end by 2 bases, with 15 bases between. Here the CDR3 DNA reads TGTGCCAGCAGTGCCGCGGGGACTTTAACCTACGAGCAGTACTTC. It is translated as CASSAAGTLTYEQYF.

About this clone itself: The same CDR3 also results from other DNA sequences found in this sample. The V gene is TRBV7-9, the J gene TRBJ2-1; 7 bases are a match to TRBD2. The J segment lost 9 bases and the V segment lost 1 base, leaving 6 bases of the junction unmatched. The CDR3 contains 14 residues. Germline V CDR1 and CDR2: SEHNR, FQNEAQ (reference sequence). Here the CDR3 DNA reads TGTGCCAGCAGCTTAGGTCGGGGGGAGGGTGAGCAGTTCTTC. It specifies CASSLGRGEGEQFF.

V is TRBV12-3 or TRBV12-4 and J is TRBJ2-7, with 9 nucleotides matching TRBD1. The CDR3 covers 13 residues. J was trimmed by 6 bases and V by 5 bases; bases with no gene match: 5. The CDR3, as DNA: TGTGCCAGCAGTCATCGGGACAGGGCCGAGCAGTACTTC. It yields the protein CASSHRDRAEQYF.

The V gene is TRBV7-2, the J gene TRBJ2-1, with 9 positions matching TRBD2. The length of the CDR3 is 13 residues. V shed 1 base and J 13 bases; nucleotides not matched to a gene: 5. CDR1 and CDR2 from the germline V gene are SGHTA and FQGNSA. CDR3 bases: TGTGCCAGCAGCTTAGTAGCGGGGGTTACTCAGTTCTTC. Translating gives CASSLVAGVTQFF.

This clone was found many times. The V call is TRBV5-1, the J call TRBJ1-2, with 8 bases lining up with TRBD1. The CDR3 sequence is 15 residues long. After removal of 0 bases from V and 2 bases from J, the junction contained 3 bases not matched to a gene. Per germline, CDR1 SGHRS and CDR2 YFSETQ. The CDR3 sequence: CASSLETGENYGYTF. Here the CDR3 DNA reads TGCGCCAGCAGCTTGGAGACAGGGGAAAACTATGGCTACACCTTC.

J is TRBJ1-6 and V is TRBV5-5; D not resolved. Trimming removed 2 bases from V and 5 bases from J, with 11 bases in between. The CDR3 contains 15 residues. Looked up from germline, CDR1 is SGHKS and CDR2 is YYEKEE (reference sequence). CDR3 DNA sequence: TGTGCCAGCAGCTTAGACAATTCCGATAATTCACCCCTCCACTTT. Its translation is CASSLDNSDNSPLHF.

About this clone itself: This sample includes further DNA sequences coding for the same CDR3. The genes are TRBV5-5 and TRBJ2-1; maybe TRBD1 (5 bases). The V end lost 1 base, the J end lost 6 bases, and 8 bases lay between the germline ends. This CDR3 contains 13 residues. Germline V CDR1 and CDR2: SGHKS, YYEKEE (reference sequence). DNA for the CDR3: TGTGCCAGCAGCTTGATAGGGGTCAATGAGCAGTTCTTC. This gives the protein CASSLIGVNEQFF.

V gene TRBV2 combines with J gene TRBJ1-1; 7 bases agree with TRBD1. Trimming cost V 6 bases and J 4 bases; bases outside gene matches: 11. Per the germline V gene, CDR1 is SNHLY and CDR2 is FYNNEI. The CDR3 extends over 15 amino acids. This CDR3 is CASRSDRVVGTEAFF. CDR3 bases: TGTGCCAGCAGGTCAGACAGGGTGGTAGGCACTGAAGCTTTCTTT.

The V gene is TRBV7-9, the J gene TRBJ1-4; perhaps TRBD1 as D (6 bases). Germline V lookup: CDR1 SEHNR, CDR2 FQNEAQ (reference sequence). This CDR3 has 14 amino acids. Trimming pared 7 bases from V and 1 base from J, leaving 10 bases between. DNA for the CDR3: TGTGCCAGCACCAAGGGGGGAACTAATGAAAAACTGTTTTTT. Amino acids: CASTKGGTNEKLFF.

The chain couples TRBV6-6 to TRBJ1-2; TRBD1 matches 9 bases. Germline CDR1 and CDR2: MNHNY and SVGAGI (reference sequence). V trimming: 5 bases; J trimming: 6 bases; junction bases outside the gene matches: 10. The CDR3 totals 15 residues. The CDR3 protein is CASSNLGQGGDGYTF. CDR3 DNA: TGTGCCAGCAGTAACCTGGGACAGGGTGGAGATGGCTACACCTTC.

The chain carries TRBV10-3 and TRBJ1-1; 8 bases match TRBD1. After removal of 7 bases from V and 3 bases from J, the junction contained 13 bases not matched to a gene. CDR1 and CDR2 (germline): ENHRY, SYGVKD. The CDR3 has 16 residues. Written as DNA, the CDR3 is TGTGCCATCACCCAGACAGCTGGACAGGGCGACACTGAAGCTTTCTTT. Protein sequence: CAITQTAGQGDTEAFF.

The genes are TRBV19 and TRBJ2-3; D gene ambiguous. Germline V gene sequence: CDR1 LNHDA, CDR2 SQIVND (reference sequence). This CDR3 is 13 amino acids long. The V and J ends lost 2 bases and 3 bases respectively, with 6 bases between them. CDR3 protein: CASSIIRTDTQYF. CDR3 nucleotide sequence: TGTGCCAGTAGTATAATCAGGACAGATACGCAGTATTTT.

The V gene is TRBV28, the J gene TRBJ2-7; 9 bases are a match to TRBD2. V lost 7 bases to trimming and J lost 1 base; unmatched junction nucleotides: 2. Germline V lookup: CDR1 MDHEN, CDR2 SYDVKM. This CDR3 has 13 residues. The CDR3: CASTLAGSYEQYF. In nucleotides, the CDR3 is TGTGCCAGCACCCTAGCGGGGTCCTACGAGCAGTACTTC.

V gene TRBV2 combines with J gene TRBJ2-3; D is possibly TRBD2 (5 bases). V lost 11 bases and J 1 base, leaving 13 bases between the germline ends. This CDR3 comprises 13 residues. The V gene's germline CDR1 is SNHLY and CDR2 FYNNEI. The CDR3 spells CASAGDGTDTQYF. The CDR3 nucleotides read TGTGCCTCAGCCGGGGATGGCACAGATACGCAGTATTTT. Combining the CDR3 with reference TRBV2 and TRBJ2-3 gives the whole variable domain EPEVTQTPSHQVTQMGQEVILRCVPISNHLYFYWYRQILGQKVEFLVSFYNNEISEKSEIFDDQFSVERPDGSNFTLKIRSTKLEDSAMYFCASAGDGTDTQYFGPGTRLTVL.

Here the CDR3 reads CASSLGDGGSDTQYF. CDR3 DNA: TGTGCCAGCAGCTTAGGGGACGGGGGATCAGATACGCAGTATTTT. The chain is built from TRBV7-2 and TRBJ2-3, with TRBD2 as a possible D gene (6 bases). The germline V gene has CDR1 SGHTA and CDR2 FQGNSA. There are 15 residues in the CDR3. V lost 1 base and J lost 4, with 12 bases in between. The full variable domain, completed using reference TRBV7-2 and TRBJ2-3, is GAGVSQSPSNKVTEKGKDVELRCDPISGHTALYWYRQSLGQGLEFLIYFQGNSAPDKSGLPSDRFSAERTGGSVSTLTIQRTQQEDSAVYLCASSLGDGGSDTQYFGPGTRLTVL.

The J gene is TRBJ1-1, the V gene TRBV5-1; 10 positions match TRBD1. Germline loops: CDR1 SGHRS, CDR2 YFSETQ. V shed 4 bases, J shed 7 bases, and the junction held 13 bases outside the gene matches. The CDR3 totals 16 residues. CDR3 amino acids: CASSGVGQGVINEAFF. The CDR3 DNA follows: TGCGCCAGCAGCGGGGTTGGACAGGGGGTGATTAATGAAGCTTTCTTT.

The gene calls are TRBV30 and TRBJ2-7; 9 nucleotides match TRBD1. This CDR3 comprises 14 residues. CDR1 and CDR2 from the germline V gene are GTSNPN and SVGIG (reference sequence). V gave up 0 bases and J gave up 2 bases; unmatched junction bases: 2. This CDR3 is CAWSVGQGTYEQYF. DNA of the CDR3: TGTGCCTGGAGTGTTGGACAGGGGACCTACGAGCAGTACTTC.

The V call is TRBV27, the J call TRBJ1-2; possible D gene TRBD1, 5 bases. V lost 5 bases and J lost 1, with 8 bases in between. Germline CDR1 and CDR2: MNHEY and SMNVEV (reference sequence). The length of the CDR3 is 13 residues. The CDR3 nucleotides are TGTGCCAGCAGTCCCGGGGGTAACTATGGCTACACCTTC. Translation gives CASSPGGNYGYTF.

The V gene is TRBV24-1, the J gene TRBJ2-5, with D possibly TRBD1 on 6 matching bases. Trimming took off 3 bases at V and 4 bases at J, with 14 bases between the two ends. The CDR3 is 15 amino acids. Germline-derived CDR1 and CDR2 are KGHDR and SFDVKD. CDR3 sequence reads: CATSDGTLGRETQYF. CDR3 in DNA: TGTGCCACCAGTGATGGGACACTGGGGAGAGAGACCCAGTACTTC.

The rearrangement joins TRBV7-2 to TRBJ1-4; D remains ambiguous. Germline V gene data show CDR1 as SGHTA and CDR2 as FQGNSA. The CDR3 loop spans 14 amino acids. V shed 3 bases and J shed 8 bases, with 13 bases lying between them. The CDR3 DNA sequence: TGTGCCAGCAGCTTGGAGGGCGGAAAGGAAAAACTGTTTTTT. The encoded protein is CASSLEGGKEKLFF. The whole variable domain, filled in from reference TRBV7-2 and TRBJ1-4, reads GAGVSQSPSNKVTEKGKDVELRCDPISGHTALYWYRQSLGQGLEFLIYFQGNSAPDKSGLPSDRFSAERTGGSVSTLTIQRTQQEDSAVYLCASSLEGGKEKLFFGSGTQLSVL.

The CDR3 bases are TGTGCCAGCGGAGGGGGACAGTCCTACGAGCAGTACTTC. Its protein is CASGGGQSYEQYF. The V call is TRBV7-2, the J call TRBJ2-7, with D tentatively TRBD1 (7 bases). V gave up 8 bases and J gave up 1 base, with 12 bases separating them. The length of the CDR3 is 13 residues. Looked up from germline, CDR1 is SGHTA and CDR2 is FQGNSA. Variable domain in full (rest from reference TRBV7-2 and TRBJ2-7): GAGVSQSPSNKVTEKGKDVELRCDPISGHTALYWYRQSLGQGLEFLIYFQGNSAPDKSGLPSDRFSAERTGGSVSTLTIQRTQQEDSAVYLCASGGGQSYEQYFGPGTRLTVT.

The chain joins TRBV5-1 to TRBJ1-5; 9 nucleotides match TRBD1. The CDR3 length is 15 residues. After removal of 0 bases from V and 6 bases from J, the junction contained 4 bases not matched to a gene. Germline V gene data show CDR1 as SGHRS and CDR2 as YFSETQ. CDR3 loop: CASSLGTGDSQPQHF. The DNA of the CDR3 is TGCGCCAGCAGCTTGGGGACAGGGGATAGTCAGCCCCAGCATTTT.

V and J are TRBV9 and TRBJ2-3; TRBD1 aligns across 8 bases. CDR3 length equals 17 residues. Germline assignment: CDR1 SGDLS and CDR2 YYNGEE. J was trimmed by 2 bases and V by 0 bases; bases with no gene match: 8. The CDR3 here is CASSVAPTGGNTDTQYF. In DNA, the CDR3 is TGTGCCAGCAGCGTAGCCCCTACAGGGGGAAACACAGATACGCAGTATTTT.

The rearrangement uses TRBV3-1 (or the pseudogene TRBV3-2) and TRBJ1-1; TRBD1 is a possible D gene (6 bases). V gave up 4 bases and J gave up 1 base, with 13 bases separating them. CDR3 length: 15 amino acids. Germline CDR1 LGHDT, CDR2 YNNKEL (reference sequence). The CDR3 DNA reads as TGTGCCAGCAGCCCGGCAGGGGTGCCGAACACTGAAGCTTTCTTT. This codes for CASSPAGVPNTEAFF.

The rearrangement joins TRBV15 to TRBJ2-2; TRBD1 aligns across 7 bases. With 5 bases clipped from V and 6 bases from J, the junction kept 15 bases outside the gene matches. Germline assignment: CDR1 LNHNV and CDR2 YYDKDF (reference sequence). The CDR3 extends over 17 amino acids. The CDR3 region has the DNA TGTGCCACCAGCGGAATAGGACAGGCGGGTAATTCCGGGGAGCTGTTTTTT. Encoded protein: CATSGIGQAGNSGELFF.

The chain combines TRBV2 with TRBJ1-4; 7 bases match TRBD1. This CDR3 is 13 amino acids long. Germline loops: CDR1 SNHLY, CDR2 FYNNEI. V lost 10 bases to trimming and J lost 6 bases; unmatched junction nucleotides: 8. Here the CDR3 reads CAIRAGQYEKLFF. Written as DNA, the CDR3 is TGTGCCATCAGGGCGGGACAGTATGAAAAACTGTTTTTT.